This T cell receptor (beta chain) was retrieved from a study of T cells in Graves' hyperthyroidism and ophthalmopathy. Those with hyperthyroidism were 18 to 65 years old, newly diagnosed, and ill for under 2 months. RNA transcripts provided the source from which TCR beta CDR3 regions were amplified. Primed by the HTBI set, a first-round RT-PCR was run on the TCR CDR3. Using its own MiXCR run on the multiplex PCR reads, TCRdb lists one record per CDR3 protein. The sample includes around 420,000 distinct CDR3 sequences, around 16% of them seen just once. The CDR3 has 16 residues. Per germline, CDR1 MDHEN and CDR2 SYDVKM. Unmatched junction bases numbered 8, after V lost 7 bases and J lost 3 bases. This clonotype was detected many times.

This TCR derives from a woman aged 18 to 35 with Graves' hyperthyroidism. The chain joins TRBV28 to TRBJ2-1; the match to TRBD2 covers 11 bases. Specimen: blood. CDR3 sequence: CASNPAGTSGYNEQFF. The CDR3 DNA sequence: TGTGCCAGCAACCCCGCCGGGACTAGCGGCTACAATGAGCAGTTCTTC.